This TCR beta chain was sequenced during a study of CD8+ T cells in alopecia areata. With respect to this clone: What it recognizes is unknown.

CDR3 length: 16 amino acids. CDR1 MNHEY and CDR2 SMNVEV come from the germline V gene (reference sequence). Between the trimmed V and J ends, which lost 6 bases and 6 bases, there was a span of 20 bases. RNA extraction was followed by reverse transcription into cDNA, which acted as the sequencing template. Sequenced by immunoSEQ multiplex PCR; TCRdb stores in-frame clones only, minus some. This sample has 80,000 to 100,000 clones, with around 44% found just once. Study observations and caveats: Among the top 100, expanded CD8+ clones, as well as scalp clonality, were significantly decreased by tofacitinib.

This sample's treatment: oral pan-JAK inhibitor, 5-10 mg twice daily. V is TRBV27 and J is TRBJ2-2; weak D call: TRBD1 (6 bases). This TCR came from a human donor with alopecia areata. The specimen was CD8+ T cells sorted from blood, collected at week 24, from a patient treated with tofacitinib. DNA for the CDR3: TGTGCCAGCAGAAACAGGGTAATCACCCAGCCCGGGGAGCTGTTTTTT. This sequence encodes CASRNRVITQPGELFF.